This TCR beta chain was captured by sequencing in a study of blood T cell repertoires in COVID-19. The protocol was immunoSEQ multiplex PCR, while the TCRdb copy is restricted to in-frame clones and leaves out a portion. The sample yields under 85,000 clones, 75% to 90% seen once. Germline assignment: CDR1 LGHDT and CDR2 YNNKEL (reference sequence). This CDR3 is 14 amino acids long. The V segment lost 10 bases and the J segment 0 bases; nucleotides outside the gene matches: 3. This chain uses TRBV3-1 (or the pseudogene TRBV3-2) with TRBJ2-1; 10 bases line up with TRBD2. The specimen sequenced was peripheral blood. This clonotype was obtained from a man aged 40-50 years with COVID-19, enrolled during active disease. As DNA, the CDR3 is TGTGCCACCGAGCGGGGGGGCTCCTACAATGAGCAGTTCTTC. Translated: CATERGGSYNEQFF.